This is a list of T cell receptor beta chains from one sample in a study of T cells expressing NK-cell markers. TCRdb re-analyzed the 5' RACE reads; it lists each CDR3 protein once, without DNA. The sample table sets out 300,000 to 450,000 distinct CDR3 sequences. The sample taken for sequencing was blood T cells: a sorted CD56 or NKG2C T cell subset, CD4+ or CD8+ T cells, or bulk PBMC T cells (not recorded which). Receptors originate from a man aged 18-70 years in good health. The CDR3 runs from the conserved cysteine through the conserved F or W. The order of the fields is J gene, V gene, CDR3 protein.

>TRBJ2-7|TRBV10-3
CAIRGDRPPYEQYF
>TRBJ2-2|TRBV3-1
CASSARGGPDTGELFF
>TRBJ2-1|TRBV20-1
CSAKYGLVDNEQFF
>TRBJ2-7|TRBV18
CASSPLGPPQEQYF
>TRBJ2-5|TRBV29-1
CSVEAGGETQYF
>TRBJ2-7|TRBV7-9
CASSSYGGANEQYF
>TRBJ2-1|TRBV21-1
CASTRREVSYNEQFF
>TRBJ2-2|TRBV11-2
CASSPRGPNLSAELFF
>TRBJ2-5|TRBV5-1
CASSVYSSGVVNGGETQYF
>TRBJ1-6|TRBV7-9
CASSAPGVGNSPLHF
>TRBJ2-4|TRBV21-1
CASSPEGIRVAKNIQYF
>TRBJ2-3|TRBV28
CASFPITDTQYF
>TRBJ1-1|TRBV6-5
CASNLRQLNTEAFF
>TRBJ2-5|TRBV7-2
CASSPSLAGGAETQYF
>TRBJ1-2|TRBV5-1
CASSFRREANGYTF
>TRBJ1-1|TRBV6-5
CASRLQGARRDTEAFF
>TRBJ2-1|TRBV5-1
CASSSSPRGLNEQFF
>TRBJ2-3|TRBV7-8
CASSLNRGETDTQYF
>TRBJ2-5|TRBV4-1
CASSQDVLQFQGETQYF
>TRBJ2-2|TRBV3-1
CASSHGMGRHTGELFF
>TRBJ2-1|TRBV15
CATSRDQGQGVNNEQFF
>TRBJ2-3|TRBV7-3
CASSSTPRGDGDTQYF
>TRBJ2-3|TRBV12-3/TRBV12-4
CASSLRGGRNTDTQYF
>TRBJ2-7|TRBV7-9
CASKGASAYEQYF
>TRBJ2-1|TRBV6-1
CASSPDGRGLQFF
>TRBJ1-1|TRBV7-9
CASSLSASRDVKTEAFF
>TRBJ2-5|TRBV5-1
CASSLALGLARETQYF
>TRBJ2-5|TRBV7-9
CASSPGANTIQETQYF
>TRBJ2-5|TRBV20-1
CSANTDTWYQETQYF
>TRBJ2-7|TRBV20-1
CSARDTSQGAFYEQYF
>TRBJ2-3|TRBV12-3/TRBV12-4
CASSRDGGGPDTQYF
>TRBJ1-1|TRBV7-9
CASSKNRDGTEAFF
>TRBJ2-3|TRBV5-1
CASSSPGQPDTQYF
>TRBJ1-2|TRBV29-1
CSVSTGGGGYGYTF
>TRBJ1-6|TRBV7-2
CASSLVGGQGSSPLHF
>TRBJ2-1|TRBV5-1
CASSLDWGSNNEQFF
>TRBJ2-7|TRBV12-3/TRBV12-4
CATSPGQGYEQYF
>TRBJ1-4|TRBV6-1
CASSHPREKLFF
>TRBJ2-3|TRBV7-3
CASSLNLRSTDTQYF
>TRBJ1-1|TRBV3-1
CASSQVDGRTEAFF
>TRBJ1-1|TRBV11-2
CASSLLQTDTEAFF
>TRBJ1-1|TRBV7-3
CASSLMERGEAFF
>TRBJ2-7|TRBV3-1
CASSPPSTPYEQYF
>TRBJ2-3|TRBV5-1
CASSLAAVDGPDTQYF
>TRBJ2-7|TRBV11-3
CASSSVYRDRAYEQYF
>TRBJ1-6|TRBV20-1
CSASQGAQSPLHF
>TRBJ2-1|TRBV20-1
CSATGGGQKQFF
>TRBJ1-3|TRBV27
CASSTPNGNTIYF
>TRBJ2-5|TRBV20-1
CSAVWAGGQETQYF
>TRBJ2-7|TRBV7-2
CASSFWGLSVYEQYF
>TRBJ1-5|TRBV6-5
CASSYSRQGVQPQHF
>TRBJ2-3|TRBV6-5
CASSYSSPGSVSPDTQYF
>TRBJ1-1|TRBV28
CASSFTGYLAFF
>TRBJ2-5|TRBV5-1
CASTPTGQGQETQYF
>TRBJ1-1|TRBV15
CATSREERGTEAFF
>TRBJ1-5|TRBV7-2
CASSHWGSYSNQPQHF
>TRBJ2-1|TRBV12-3/TRBV12-4
CASSFSGGLVNEQFF